This TCR beta chain was obtained from a study of T cell responses to AZD1222 COVID-19 vaccine. Regarding the study as a whole: Breadth and depth of Spike-specific TCRs rose after two AZD1222 doses. Clonal diversity may have been underestimated in mostly white British donors.

CDR3 length equals 14 residues. V gave up 6 bases and J gave up 1 base, with 9 bases separating them. Germline V gene sequence: CDR1 SEHNR, CDR2 FQNEAQ (reference sequence). Turning to this clone: Antigen: not known.

This table comes from immunoSEQ multiplex PCR, and its TCRdb copy is limited to in-frame clones, with some not included. The sample has tens of thousands of clones, around 91% seen once. Here the sequenced sample was peripheral blood, taken on day 0 of MenACWY control vaccination. The chain couples TRBV7-9 to TRBJ2-2, with D maybe TRBD1 (6 bases). The sequence derives from an adult in good health. CDR3 in DNA: TGTGCCAGCAGTCAGACAGGGAACACCGGGGAGCTGTTTTTT. Its translation is CASSQTGNTGELFF.